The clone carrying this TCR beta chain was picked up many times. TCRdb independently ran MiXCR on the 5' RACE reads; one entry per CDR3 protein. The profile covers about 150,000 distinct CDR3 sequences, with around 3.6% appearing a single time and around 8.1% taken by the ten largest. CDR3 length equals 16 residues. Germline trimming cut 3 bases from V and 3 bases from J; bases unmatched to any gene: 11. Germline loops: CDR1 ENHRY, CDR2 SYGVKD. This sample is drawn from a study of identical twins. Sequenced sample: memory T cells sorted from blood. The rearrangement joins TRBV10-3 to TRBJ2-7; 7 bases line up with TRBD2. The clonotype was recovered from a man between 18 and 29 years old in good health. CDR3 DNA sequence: TGTGCCATCAGTGAATTAGGAGCGGGGCGGGGCTACGAGCAGTACTTC. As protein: CAISELGAGRGYEQYF.